This TCR beta chain was documented in a study of blood T cells in healthy people across ages. Study results and caveats: The long-lived group displayed more naive CD4+ cells, plus higher diversity, than the aged donors did. Naive T cell percentage showed a strong correlation with the diversity of TCR beta.

The V end was cut by 5 bases, the J end by 0 bases, with 23 bases between. The CDR3 length is 19 residues. Per the germline V gene, CDR1 is DFQATT and CDR2 is SNEGSKA (reference sequence). The table lists this clonotype with a few counts. Its specificity is not known. PCR was performed a second time for roughly 7 to 12 cycles using a sample-barcoded 5' primer and a J-beta primer mix. Using its own MiXCR run on the 5' RACE reads, TCRdb lists one record per CDR3 protein. The repertoire consists of about 1.1 million distinct CDR3 sequences, with 35% to 40% occurring once and the leading ten covering over 10%.

Sequenced sample: blood. The rearrangement joins TRBV20-1 to TRBJ1-6; D remains unclear. This TCR was recovered from a man in his late teens or twenties in good health. The CDR3 spells CSAPPPSDSFSSYNSPLHF. CDR3 DNA: TGCAGTGCTCCCCCCCCTTCAGATTCCTTCAGCTCCTATAATTCACCCCTCCACTTT.